This T cell receptor beta chain stems from a study of cytomegalovirus exposure and HLA in healthy donors. Study observations and caveats: Reportedly, diagnosis of cytomegalovirus status by the classifier showed high specificity and sensitivity.

The CDR3 has 14 residues. Trimming removed 5 bases from V and 0 bases from J; junction bases left unmatched: 3. CDR1 MGHRA and CDR2 YSYEKL come from the germline V gene. For this clone: Its cognate antigen is unknown.

Sequenced by immunoSEQ multiplex PCR; TCRdb stores in-frame clones only, minus some. This sample has fewer than 200,000 clones, with roughly nine tenths found just once. This sequence originates from a man aged 18 to 29 in good health and CMV-seropositive. V and J are TRBV4-1 and TRBJ2-7, with TRBD1 matching over 8 bases. The sample was PBMCs. CDR3 sequence reads: CASSSTGGSYEQYF. The CDR3 bases are TGCGCCAGCAGCTCCACAGGGGGCTCCTACGAGCAGTACTTC.